This T cell receptor beta chain was documented in a study of shared T cell receptors in the human thymus. Some clones are missing from TCRdb's copy, which holds only in-frame ones; the method was immunoSEQ multiplex PCR. The repertoire has some 640,000 clones, roughly 86% of them found once; the top ten carry 0.0094%. Trimming at V came to 5 bases and at J to 0 bases, leaving 8 bases not matched to a gene. CDR3 length: 17 amino acids. Germline lookup yields CDR1 MDHEN and CDR2 SYDVKM. These data were also reused for a study on human thymus T cells. Per that study: It was from resections taken during corrective heart surgery that the thymus tissue came. What appeared biased in thymic and blood repertoires was the usage of V and J genes. A high degree of thymic repertoire overlap among unrelated individuals was reported in related research.

The receptor was isolated from a boy under three years old with a congenital heart defect. The chain links TRBV28 to TRBJ2-7; 12 nucleotides line up with TRBD2. Sequencing was carried out using thymocytes. The chain's CDR3 is CASSPHGLAGSSYEQYF. For the CDR3, the DNA is TGTGCCAGCAGTCCCCATGGACTAGCGGGAAGCTCCTACGAGCAGTACTTC.